Sequencing of this T cell receptor (beta chain) was carried out in a study of shared clonotypes between healthy human individuals. The authors divided CD4+ cells into CD45RA+ naive and CD45RA-negative memory subsets. At a deep level, the assay was run. Libraries were prepared by immunoSEQ multiplex PCR; TCRdb keeps only in-frame clonotypes and omits some of them. The sample gives some 1.5 million clones, approximately 98% of which show up once; 0.45% is in the top ten. Germline-derived CDR1 and CDR2 are SGDLS and YYNGEE. The CDR3 consists of 14 residues. The ends lost 0 bases at V and 6 bases at J; junction bases unmatched: 5.

Sequenced input: naive CD4+ T cells sorted from blood. Subset denoted: CD45RA+ positively selected. This receptor was taken from a man under 40 in good health. The chain joins TRBV9 to TRBJ1-2, with 7 bases matching TRBD1. Here the CDR3 reads CASSVAPGGNGYTF. CDR3 DNA: TGTGCCAGCAGCGTAGCGCCAGGGGGAAATGGCTACACCTTC.